The 32 T cell receptor beta chains in this list originate from one sample, sequenced in a study of T cell responses to AZD1222 COVID-19 vaccine. Some clones are missing from TCRdb's copy, which holds only in-frame ones; the method was immunoSEQ multiplex PCR. The sample lists 200,000 or so clones, 88% occurring once. The source material was peripheral blood, sampled on day 0 of AZD1222 vaccination. These receptors came from an adult in good health.

This chain uses TRBV4-1 with TRBJ1-1; no firm D call. V dropped 0 bases and J dropped 4 bases, with 12 bases sitting between them. In germline, CDR1 is MGHRA, CDR2 YSYEKL. The CDR3 is made up of 15 amino acids. In nucleotides, the CDR3 is TGCGCCAGCAGCCAAGATACGTCGGGAGGCACTGAAGCTTTCTTT. Translation gives CASSQDTSGGTEAFF.

This chain connects TRBV5-4 to TRBJ1-1; D gene ambiguous. In germline, CDR1 is SGHNT, CDR2 YYREEE (reference sequence). The CDR3 extends over 15 amino acids. Trimming pared 0 bases from V and 0 bases from J, leaving 9 bases between. The CDR3 loop reads CASSLVVGLNTEAFF. For the CDR3, the DNA is TGTGCCAGCAGCTTGGTAGTGGGCCTGAACACTGAAGCTTTCTTT.

The sample holds a few counts of this clone. J is TRBJ2-1 and V is TRBV11-1, with no clear D. The germline gives CDR1 SGHAT, CDR2 FQDESV (reference sequence). Trimming took 0 bases from V and 15 from J, leaving 12 bases between them. CDR3 length: 12 amino acids. The CDR3 loop is CASSLAGNDPFF. The CDR3 nucleotides read TGTGCCAGCAGCTTAGCGGGGAACGACCCGTTCTTC.

The rearrangement uses TRBV3-1 (or the pseudogene TRBV3-2) and TRBJ1-1; 8 bases line up with TRBD1. The CDR3 spans 17 residues. V gave up 4 bases and J gave up 0 bases; unmatched junction bases: 10. From germline, CDR1 is LGHDT and CDR2 YNNKEL (reference sequence). CDR3 loop: CASSLIPGQAMNTEAFF. DNA of the CDR3: TGTGCCAGCAGCCTGATCCCGGGACAGGCGATGAACACTGAAGCTTTCTTT.

The chain is built from TRBV11-1 and TRBJ2-4; tentative D call: TRBD1 (5 bases). Germline loops: CDR1 SGHAT, CDR2 FQDESV (reference sequence). V dropped 5 bases and J dropped 6 bases, with 11 bases sitting between them. CDR3 length equals 13 residues. The CDR3 sequence is CASSLKRGNIQYF. The CDR3 bases are TGTGCCAGCAGCCTCAAAAGGGGAAACATTCAGTACTTC.

The chain uses TRBV18 and TRBJ2-1; 15 nucleotides line up with TRBD2. Germline values: CDR1 KGHSH, CDR2 LQKENI. The CDR3 contains 14 residues. The junction had 3 bases not matched to a gene; V was cut back by 2 bases and J by 13 bases. This CDR3 is CASSPGTSGGSQFF. For the CDR3, the DNA is TGTGCCAGCTCACCAGGGACTAGCGGGGGGAGTCAGTTCTTC.

The V call is TRBV15, the J call TRBJ1-6; TRBD1 aligns across 7 bases. With 3 bases clipped from V and 1 base from J, the junction kept 6 bases outside the gene matches. Germline values: CDR1 LNHNV, CDR2 YYDKDF (reference sequence). This CDR3 comprises 17 residues. CDR3 nucleotides: TGTGCCACCAGCAGGAAGAGGGGGCTTTCCTATAATTCACCCCTCCACTTT. Amino acid sequence: CATSRKRGLSYNSPLHF.

V and J are TRBV27 and TRBJ1-4, with 8 bases aligning to TRBD1. V lost 4 bases, J lost 8 bases, and 15 bases stayed unmatched. The CDR3 extends over 17 amino acids. Germline V gene sequence: CDR1 MNHEY, CDR2 SMNVEV (reference sequence). CDR3 sequence: CASSSLEDRAAGEKLFF. For the CDR3, the DNA is TGTGCCAGCAGTTCGCTCGAGGACAGGGCGGCTGGGGAAAAACTGTTTTTT.

The chain joins TRBV6-5 to TRBJ1-3, with TRBD1 as a possible D gene (6 bases). This CDR3 is built from 14 residues. The V end lost 7 bases, the J end lost 0 bases, and 10 bases lay between the germline ends. Germline V gene data show CDR1 as MNHEY and CDR2 as SVGAGI. The CDR3 sequence: CASKGGSSGNTIYF. DNA of the CDR3: TGTGCCAGCAAGGGGGGAAGCTCTGGAAACACCATATATTTT.

Here the CDR3 reads CASSLWHQTYNEQFF. The DNA of the CDR3 is TGTGCCAGCAGCTTGTGGCACCAGACTTACAATGAGCAGTTCTTC. The rearrangement uses TRBV5-6 and TRBJ2-1; D ambiguous. The V end lost 1 base, the J end lost 4 bases, and 12 bases lay between the germline ends. This CDR3 has 15 amino acids. Germline CDR1 SGHDT, CDR2 YYEEEE.

This clone was detected only a few times. V is TRBV5-6 and J is TRBJ1-1; D is unresolved. Germline CDR1 reads SGHDT; CDR2 reads YYEEEE. The CDR3 has 13 residues. V was shortened by 1 base and J by 1 base, with 5 bases between the two germline ends. CDR3 protein: CASSLKQNTEAFF. CDR3 DNA sequence: TGTGCCAGCAGCTTGAAGCAGAACACTGAAGCTTTCTTT.

This clone was seen once. This chain uses TRBV9 with TRBJ2-7; either TRBD1 or TRBD2 may supply D (5 bases each). Germline loops: CDR1 SGDLS, CDR2 YYNGEE. The germline V and J ends were trimmed by 0 bases and 2 bases, with 9 bases remaining between them. This CDR3 is 14 amino acids long. For the CDR3, the DNA is TGTGCCAGCAGCGTAGGAGGGGACCCCTACGAGCAGTACTTC. It encodes CASSVGGDPYEQYF.

The chain employs TRBV7-2 and TRBJ2-5; D is possibly TRBD2 (6 bases). The CDR3 has 13 amino acids. Trimming cost V 6 bases and J 5 bases, with 13 bases left between them. Looked up from germline, CDR1 is SGHTA and CDR2 is FQGNSA. The CDR3 sequence is CASRGTGRETQYF. The DNA for the CDR3 is TGTGCCAGCAGGGGGACTGGGAGGGAGACCCAGTACTTC.

The chain uses TRBV7-9 and TRBJ1-1, with a possible D match to TRBD1 (5 bases). The germline V and J ends were trimmed by 4 bases and 6 bases, with 18 bases remaining between them. Per germline, CDR1 SEHNR and CDR2 FQNEAQ (reference sequence). CDR3 length: 15 residues. The CDR3: CASSYTSGADAEAFF. The DNA of the CDR3 is TGTGCCAGCAGCTACACTTCTGGGGCCGACGCTGAAGCTTTCTTT.

The chain couples TRBV6-5 to TRBJ1-2; a weak D match, TRBD1 (5 bases). V lost 6 bases and J 3 bases, leaving 11 bases between the germline ends. This CDR3 region has 13 residues. The germline V gene encodes CDR1 MNHEY and CDR2 SVGAGI. The CDR3 DNA sequence: TGTGCCAGCAGGGAGTCCAGGGACTATGGCTACACCTTC. Amino acid sequence: CASRESRDYGYTF.

The chain combines TRBV6-6 with TRBJ2-3; 12 bases line up with TRBD2. V was pared by 5 bases and J by 3 bases, with 12 bases of the junction left unmatched. CDR3 length: 18 amino acids. From germline, CDR1 is MNHNY and CDR2 SVGAGI (reference sequence). Here the CDR3 reads CASSLLAGGPGGTDTQYF. In DNA form, the CDR3 reads TGTGCCAGCAGTCTCCTAGCGGGGGGGCCCGGAGGTACAGATACGCAGTATTTT.

The chain recombines TRBV30 with TRBJ2-2; D is undetermined. Germline values: CDR1 GTSNPN, CDR2 SVGIG (reference sequence). The V and J ends lost 0 bases and 6 bases respectively, with 8 bases between them. The CDR3 length is 13 residues. CDR3 amino acids: CAWSVGIPGELFF. For the CDR3, the DNA is TGTGCCTGGAGTGTAGGGATCCCCGGGGAGCTGTTTTTT.

DNA for the CDR3: TGTGCCAGCAGCCCAGCCCGGGGTCAGCCCCAGCATTTT. Protein: CASSPARGQPQHF. The rearrangement joins TRBV7-3 to TRBJ1-5; D unclear. Germline values: CDR1 SGHTA, CDR2 FQGTGA. V lost 5 bases and J 6 bases, leaving 11 bases between the germline ends. The CDR3 sequence is 13 residues long.

Concerning this clone: The sample has other DNA sequences that encode this CDR3 too. The J gene is TRBJ1-2, the V gene TRBV30; TRBD1 agrees at 7 bases. Germline assignment: CDR1 GTSNPN and CDR2 SVGIG (reference sequence). The J segment lost 5 bases and the V segment lost 3 bases, leaving 6 bases of the junction unmatched. This CDR3 contains 13 residues. In DNA form, the CDR3 reads TGTGCCTGGAGCCGGGACAGACCGTATGGCTACACCTTC. Protein: CAWSRDRPYGYTF. Full variable domain (remainder filled in from reference TRBV30 and TRBJ1-2): SQTIHQWPATLVQPVGSPLSLECTVEGTSNPNLYWYRQAAGRGLQLLFYSVGIGQISSEVPQNLSASRPQDRQFILSSKKLLLSDSGFYLCAWSRDRPYGYTFGSGTRLTVV.

The V gene is TRBV18, the J gene TRBJ2-6; 9 nucleotides line up with TRBD1. The ends lost 6 bases at V and 0 bases at J; junction bases unmatched: 0. Per germline, CDR1 KGHSH and CDR2 LQKENI. The CDR3 is 15 residues long. CDR3 sequence: CASSTGGSGANVLTF. DNA for the CDR3: TGTGCCAGCTCGACAGGGGGCTCTGGGGCCAACGTCCTGACTTTC.

The gene calls are TRBV2 and TRBJ1-2; D might be TRBD1 (5 bases). The CDR3 runs to 12 residues. The V end was cut by 6 bases, the J end by 6 bases, with 11 bases between. Per germline, CDR1 SNHLY and CDR2 FYNNEI. The CDR3 loop reads CASRANRNGYTF. Written as DNA, the CDR3 is TGTGCCAGCAGAGCCAACAGGAATGGCTACACCTTC.

V is TRBV7-6 and J is TRBJ1-1; D possibly corresponds to TRBD1 (5 bases). Trimming stripped 1 base from V and 0 bases from J, with 12 bases between. Germline V gene lookup returns CDR1 SGHVS and CDR2 FNYEAQ. The CDR3 runs to 16 residues. This CDR3 is CASSLESGKMNTEAFF. CDR3 nucleotide sequence: TGTGCCAGCAGCTTAGAGTCAGGGAAGATGAACACTGAAGCTTTCTTT.

This chain joins TRBV14 and TRBJ2-2, with D perhaps matching TRBD2 (7 bases). V dropped 4 bases and J dropped 3 bases, with 24 bases sitting between them. This CDR3 has 19 amino acids. CDR1 is SGHDN and CDR2 is FVKESK in the germline V gene. CDR3 residues: CASSLEGVAWEGDTGELFF. CDR3 sequence (DNA): TGTGCCAGCAGCCTGGAGGGCGTAGCATGGGAGGGGGACACCGGGGAGCTGTTTTTT.

The rearrangement links TRBV19 to TRBJ2-3; the D is unclear. The CDR3 covers 12 residues. V was shortened by 3 bases and J by 6 bases, with 7 bases between the two germline ends. The germline V gene encodes CDR1 LNHDA and CDR2 SQIVND (reference sequence). The CDR3 sequence: CASSISRDTQYF. The CDR3 DNA is TGTGCCAGTAGTATCTCCAGGGATACGCAGTATTTT.

J is TRBJ2-5 and V is TRBV6-2 or TRBV6-3; the D is unclear. V was clipped by 6 bases and J by 1 base, with 9 bases between them. Germline values: CDR1 MNHEY, CDR2 SVGEGT. The CDR3 runs to 13 residues. As DNA, the CDR3 is TGTGCCAGCAGCACCCCCACCCAAGAGACCCAGTACTTC. It is translated as CASSTPTQETQYF.

The sample holds one count of this clone. The V and J genes are TRBV9 and TRBJ1-1, with 7 bases that match TRBD1. This CDR3 has 13 residues. The germline V gene encodes CDR1 SGDLS and CDR2 YYNGEE. Trimming removed 4 bases from V and 8 bases from J; junction bases left unmatched: 8. The DNA for the CDR3 is TGTGCCAGCAGCCGCGCGGCGGACAGGGAAGCTTTCTTT. Translating it yields CASSRAADREAFF.

The V and J genes are TRBV3-1 (or the pseudogene TRBV3-2) and TRBJ2-5, with 13 bases that match TRBD2. Trimming took 8 bases from V and 5 from J; bases not matched to a gene: 23. The CDR3 has 20 amino acids. Germline values: CDR1 LGHDT, CDR2 YNNKEL (reference sequence). CDR3 amino acids: CASVPKRDSSTSGGSETQYF. The CDR3 region has the DNA TGTGCCAGCGTTCCAAAAAGGGACAGTTCGACTAGCGGGGGGTCCGAGACCCAGTACTTC.

The J gene is TRBJ2-1, the V gene TRBV12-3 or TRBV12-4, with 7 bases that match TRBD1. The V and J ends lost 5 bases and 8 bases, in that order; junction bases with no gene match: 6. There are 13 residues in the CDR3. CDR3 DNA sequence: TGTGCCAGCAGTCCGGACAGGCTGGATGAGCAGTTCTTC. Translating it yields CASSPDRLDEQFF.

The CDR3: CASSGTGVGLNTEAFF. Written as DNA, the CDR3 is TGCGCCAGCAGCGGGACAGGGGTTGGATTGAACACTGAAGCTTTCTTT. The V and J genes are TRBV5-1 and TRBJ1-1; the match to TRBD1 covers 10 bases. Losses at the gene ends were 4 bases for V and 0 bases for J; bases not matched to a gene: 6. This CDR3 is 16 amino acids long. Germline V lookup: CDR1 SGHRS, CDR2 YFSETQ.

This chain joins TRBV16 and TRBJ2-2; no clear D gene. The CDR3 is made up of 13 amino acids. Germline V gene data show CDR1 as KGHSY and CDR2 as FQNENV. V was trimmed by 0 bases and J by 6 bases, leaving 5 bases between them. The CDR3 here is CASSQSSPGELFF. The DNA of the CDR3 is TGTGCCAGCAGCCAATCCTCACCCGGGGAGCTGTTTTTT.

V and J are TRBV7-6 and TRBJ1-2, with 10 bases lining up with TRBD1. The germline CDR1 and CDR2 sequences are SGHVS and FNYEAQ. The V gene end was trimmed by 5 bases and the J gene end by 6 bases; junction bases not matched to a gene: 6. The length of the CDR3 is 14 residues. The CDR3 reads CASSPRDRGDGYTF. CDR3 bases: TGTGCCAGCAGCCCAAGGGACAGGGGCGATGGCTACACCTTC. Based on the CDR3 plus reference TRBV7-6 and TRBJ1-2, the full variable domain is GAGVSQSPRYKVTKRGQDVALRCDPISGHVSLYWYRQALGQGPEFLTYFNYEAQQDKSGLPNDRFSAERPEGSISTLTIQRTEQRDSAMYRCASSPRDRGDGYTFGSGTRLTVV.

This rearrangement joins TRBV7-9 to TRBJ2-7; either TRBD1 or TRBD2 may fit D (7 bases each). Trimming shortened V by 1 base and J by 1 base, and 14 bases separated the two germline ends. The CDR3 totals 16 residues. Germline lookup yields CDR1 SEHNR and CDR2 FQNEAQ (reference sequence). CDR3 sequence: CASSLGQGLRSYEQYF. CDR3 nucleotides: TGTGCCAGCAGCTTAGGACAGGGACTACGATCCTACGAGCAGTACTTC.